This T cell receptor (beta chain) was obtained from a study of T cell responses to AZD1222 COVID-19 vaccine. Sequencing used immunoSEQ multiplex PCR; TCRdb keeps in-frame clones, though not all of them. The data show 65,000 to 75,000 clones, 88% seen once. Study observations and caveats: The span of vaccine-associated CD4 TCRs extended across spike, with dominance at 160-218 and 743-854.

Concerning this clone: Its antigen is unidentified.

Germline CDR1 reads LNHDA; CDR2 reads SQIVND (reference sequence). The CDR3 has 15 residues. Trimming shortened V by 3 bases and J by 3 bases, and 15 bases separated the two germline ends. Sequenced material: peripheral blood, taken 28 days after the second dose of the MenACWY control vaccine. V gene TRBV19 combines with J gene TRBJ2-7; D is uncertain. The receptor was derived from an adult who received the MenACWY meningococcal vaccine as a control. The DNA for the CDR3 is TGTGCCAGTAGTATGGTTCTCGACGGAGTCTACGAGCAGTACTTC. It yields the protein CASSMVLDGVYEQYF.